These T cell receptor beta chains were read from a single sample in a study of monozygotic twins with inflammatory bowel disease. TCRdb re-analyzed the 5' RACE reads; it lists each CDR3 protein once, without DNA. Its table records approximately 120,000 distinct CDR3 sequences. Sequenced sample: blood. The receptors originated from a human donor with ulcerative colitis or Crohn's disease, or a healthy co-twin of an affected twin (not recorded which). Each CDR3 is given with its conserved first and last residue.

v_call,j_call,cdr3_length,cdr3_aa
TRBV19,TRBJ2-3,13,CASPRAGEDTQYF
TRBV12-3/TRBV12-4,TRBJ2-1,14,CASSLSGTYNEQFF
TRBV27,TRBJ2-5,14,CASSPGQGRKTQYF
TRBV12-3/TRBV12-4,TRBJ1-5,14,CASSPDPSDQPQHF
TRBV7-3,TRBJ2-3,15,CASSLNGGAGHTQYF
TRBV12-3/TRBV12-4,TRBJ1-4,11,CASRGNEKLFF
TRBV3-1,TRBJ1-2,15,CASSQEYRGNYGYTF
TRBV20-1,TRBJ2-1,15,CSARDPWGGYNEQFF
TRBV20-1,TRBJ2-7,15,CSANSPGTTFDEQYF
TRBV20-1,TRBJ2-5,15,CSATPGAGAQETQYF
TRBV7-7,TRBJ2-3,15,CASSLTFSSTDTQYF
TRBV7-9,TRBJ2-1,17,CASSPSYSGSSYNEQFF
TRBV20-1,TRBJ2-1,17,CSARDPLGGSSYNEQFF
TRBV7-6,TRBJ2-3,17,CASSWGKPGSSTDTQYF
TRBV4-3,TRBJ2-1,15,CASSQEGRGWDEQFF
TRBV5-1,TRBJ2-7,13,CASSWGTGDEQYF
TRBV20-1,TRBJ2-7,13,CSAPRSGAYEQYF
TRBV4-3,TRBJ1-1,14,CASSQGKLNTEAFF
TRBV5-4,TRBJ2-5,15,CASSLGGGGQETQYF
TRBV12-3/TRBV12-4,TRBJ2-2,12,CAGTGRVGELFF
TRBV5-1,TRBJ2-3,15,CASSASYGVTDTQYF
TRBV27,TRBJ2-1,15,CASSSDSLPYNEQFF
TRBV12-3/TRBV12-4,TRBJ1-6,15,CASNDDRDQNSPLHF
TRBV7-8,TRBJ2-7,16,CASSAITGTDFYEQYF
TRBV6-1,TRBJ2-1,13,CATGTGPYNEQFF
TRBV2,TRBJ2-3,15,CASSRTRSSTDTQYF
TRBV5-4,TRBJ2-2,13,CASSSRGTGVLFF
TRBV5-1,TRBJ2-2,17,CASGQDRGAANTGELFF
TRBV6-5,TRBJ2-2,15,CASSYVGRPLGELFF
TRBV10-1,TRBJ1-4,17,CASTIKGPMEVCEKLFF